This entry lists 27 T cell receptor beta chains sequenced from one sample in a study of vaccination and CD4 T cells after COVID-19. The Oncomine TCR Beta short-read assay was applied to DNA of cultured CD4+ T cells. TCRdb ran MiXCR on the PCR reads and lists one entry per CDR3 protein. The sample carries over 9,500 distinct CDR3 sequences, roughly three quarters recorded once. Their recognized antigens are unknown. This sample's treatment: roughly 10-day PBMC culture with coronavirus spike peptide pools or control peptides (ViraFEST assay). The sequenced material came from CD4+ T cells from blood, cultured in vitro. These receptors came from a human donor who had recovered from COVID-19.

The V gene is TRBV7-2, the J gene TRBJ1-6, with D unresolved. This CDR3 contains 15 residues. Trimming pared 1 base from V and 7 bases from J, leaving 11 bases between. Germline V CDR1 and CDR2: SGHTA, FQGNSA. The CDR3 region is CASSLGPELNSPLHF. For the CDR3, the DNA is TGTGCCAGCAGCTTAGGTCCAGAATTAAATTCACCCCTCCACTTT.

This clonotype is medium-sized. The V call is TRBV5-1, the J call TRBJ1-3; D remains ambiguous. Between the trimmed V and J ends, which lost 0 bases and 0 bases, there was a span of 7 bases. CDR1 and CDR2 (germline): SGHRS, YFSETQ. The CDR3 covers 15 residues. CDR3 nucleotides: TGCGCCAGCAGCTTGGACTCAGGCTCTGGAAACACCATATATTTT. Its protein is CASSLDSGSGNTIYF.

The chain is built from TRBV3-1 and TRBJ1-5; D is uncertain. V lost 0 bases to trimming and J lost 6 bases, with 3 bases between them. Germline V lookup: CDR1 LGHDT, CDR2 YNNKEL (reference sequence). CDR3 length equals 12 residues. CDR3 DNA: TGTGCCAGCAGCCAAGAGGGTCAGCCCCAGCATTTT. Its protein is CASSQEGQPQHF. Full variable domain (outside the CDR3, taken from reference TRBV3-1 and TRBJ1-5): DTAVSQTPKYLVTQMGNDKSIKCEQNLGHDTMYWYKQDSKKFLKIMFSYNNKELIINETVPNRFSPKSPDKAHLNLHINSLELGDSAVYFCASSQEGQPQHFGDGTRLSIL.

The chain links TRBV20-1 to TRBJ2-3; 9 bases are shared with TRBD1. Trimming at V came to 5 bases and at J to 1 base, leaving 7 bases not matched to a gene. Germline assignment: CDR1 DFQATT and CDR2 SNEGSKA (reference sequence). The CDR3 consists of 15 residues. CDR3 in DNA: TGCAGTGCTGGGGCGAGGACAGGGGGCACAGATACGCAGTATTTT. Translation: CSAGARTGGTDTQYF.

There are a few counts of this clonotype. The chain is built from TRBV6-2 or TRBV6-3 and TRBJ2-1, with 7 nucleotides matching TRBD2. The CDR3 length is 14 residues. V lost 6 bases and J lost 9; bases outside the gene matches: 11. The germline CDR1 and CDR2 sequences are MNHEY and SVGEGT. CDR3 DNA sequence: TGTGCCAGCAGCCACATTGGGAGGGCCGTTGAGCAGTTCTTC. Translation gives CASSHIGRAVEQFF.

The chain employs TRBV6-1 and TRBJ1-6; D gene unclear. V was clipped by 6 bases and J by 7 bases, with 10 bases between them. The length of the CDR3 is 13 residues. Germline V gene lookup returns CDR1 MNHNS and CDR2 SASEGT. DNA for the CDR3: TGTGCCAGCAGCTCCGGCTGGAATTCACCCCTCCACTTT. Its protein product is CASSSGWNSPLHF.

This clonotype was counted once. The V and J genes are TRBV21-1 and TRBJ1-5. TRBV21-1 counts as a pseudogene. The CDR3 covers 14 residues. CDR3 in DNA: TGTGCCAGCAGCTGGGAGGAGGGTAATCAGCCCCAGCATTTT. This gives the protein CASSWEEGNQPQHF.

The chain couples TRBV9 to TRBJ1-6; D remains unclear. Germline CDR1 and CDR2: SGDLS and YYNGEE. CDR3 length: 15 amino acids. Trimming pared 0 bases from V and 8 bases from J, leaving 12 bases between. The CDR3 loop reads CASSVAFGIHSPLHF. DNA of the CDR3: TGTGCCAGCAGCGTAGCCTTTGGCATTCATTCACCCCTCCACTTT. The entire variable domain, with the rest obtained from reference TRBV9 and TRBJ1-6, is as follows: DSGVTQTPKHLITATGQRVTLRCSPRSGDLSVYWYQQSLDQGLQFLIQYYNGEERAKGNILERFSAQQFPDLHSELNLSSLELGDSALYFCASSVAFGIHSPLHFGNGTRLTVT.

This clonotype rates as large. J is TRBJ2-7 and V is TRBV12-3 or TRBV12-4, with TRBD2 identical over 7 bases. This CDR3 is built from 15 residues. V shed 1 base and J 1 base; nucleotides not matched to a gene: 4. The CDR3 nucleotides read TGTGCCAGCAGTTTAGGGCGGGGGAGATCCTACGAGCAGTACTTC. It codes for CASSLGRGRSYEQYF.

This clonotype came up once. The rearrangement joins TRBV24-1 to TRBJ2-5, with TRBD2 identical over 11 bases. After removal of 4 bases from V and 4 bases from J, the junction contained 1 base not matched to a gene. This CDR3 region has 14 residues. Germline CDR1 is KGHDR and CDR2 is SFDVKD. CDR3 protein: CATSDGTSGETQYF. The CDR3 nucleotides read TGTGCCACCAGTGACGGGACTAGCGGAGAGACCCAGTACTTC.

This clonotype appeared a few times. The V gene is TRBV7-6, the J gene TRBJ1-1, with D perhaps TRBD1 (5 bases). V gave up 4 bases and J gave up 0 bases, with 21 bases separating them. CDR3 length: 18 amino acids. The germline gives CDR1 SGHVS, CDR2 FNYEAQ. Written as DNA, the CDR3 is TGTGCCAGCAGCTCTACAGGAACACGTCCCGGAATGAACACTGAAGCTTTCTTT. Protein product: CASSSTGTRPGMNTEAFF.

This chain connects TRBV2 to TRBJ1-1, with D perhaps TRBD1 (6 bases). Germline V CDR1 and CDR2: SNHLY, FYNNEI. V was pared by 10 bases and J by 3 bases, with 12 bases between. The CDR3 loop spans 12 amino acids. The CDR3 sequence is CATARGDTEAFF. CDR3 coding DNA: TGTGCCACCGCAAGGGGGGACACTGAAGCTTTCTTT.

This chain joins TRBV28 and TRBJ1-2; no definite D call. The germline gives CDR1 MDHEN, CDR2 SYDVKM. The CDR3 contains 11 residues. Trimming took 5 bases from V and 4 from J, leaving 5 bases between them. CDR3 sequence reads: CASSRTYGYTF. Written as DNA, the CDR3 is TGTGCCAGCAGTCGGACCTATGGCTACACCTTC.

The chain joins TRBV5-1 to TRBJ1-2, with D possibly matching TRBD1 (6 bases). This CDR3 region has 14 residues. Trimming removed 0 bases at V and 6 bases at J, with 12 bases between. The germline CDR1 and CDR2 sequences are SGHRS and YFSETQ. The CDR3 loop is CASSLVGGLNGYTF. The CDR3 bases are TGCGCCAGCAGCTTGGTTGGGGGGCTTAATGGCTACACCTTC.

In this sample, this clonotype turned up once. This sequence joins TRBV10-2 and TRBJ1-6; 10 nucleotides align to TRBD1. The CDR3 loop spans 16 amino acids. Germline assignment: CDR1 WSHSY and CDR2 SAAADI. With 2 bases clipped from V and 9 bases from J, the junction kept 7 bases outside the gene matches. The CDR3 reads CASSEPGQGMGSPLHF. The CDR3 DNA follows: TGCGCCAGCAGTGAGCCGGGACAGGGGATGGGTTCACCCCTCCACTTT.

The chain recombines TRBV6-5 with TRBJ1-5; no clear D. CDR1 is MNHEY and CDR2 is SVGAGI in the germline V gene. The CDR3 is 14 amino acids. Deletions cut 2 bases from V and 3 bases from J, with 8 bases between. The CDR3 DNA sequence: TGTGCCAGCAGTTACGGAGGGAACAATCAGCCCCAGCATTTT. This gives the protein CASSYGGNNQPQHF.

The V gene is TRBV20-1, the J gene TRBJ1-2; D is uncertain. The CDR3 contains 14 residues. The germline CDR1 and CDR2 sequences are DFQATT and SNEGSKA (reference sequence). V shed 3 bases and J shed 4 bases, with 15 bases lying between them. This CDR3 reads CSARAGVTSYGYTF. The CDR3 DNA is TGCAGTGCTAGGGCGGGCGTGACCTCCTATGGCTACACCTTC.

This rearrangement joins TRBV21-1 to TRBJ1-1; the table's D call, TRBD1, has no DNA check behind it. TRBV21-1 is a documented pseudogene. This CDR3 spans 18 amino acids. The CDR3 loop reads CASSKAKGGREEDTEAFF. Here the CDR3 DNA reads TGTGCCAGCAGCAAAGCGAAGGGGGGCAGGGAGGAAGACACTGAAGCTTTCTTT.

The chain is built from TRBV19 and TRBJ1-1; 8 nucleotides agree with TRBD1. Trimming at V came to 7 bases and at J to 5 bases, leaving 9 bases not matched to a gene. Germline assignment: CDR1 LNHDA and CDR2 SQIVND (reference sequence). CDR3 length: 14 residues. CDR3 protein: CASIDPQGATEAFF. The CDR3 region has the DNA TGTGCCAGTATCGACCCCCAGGGGGCAACTGAAGCTTTCTTT.

The chain recombines TRBV20-1 with TRBJ1-1, with TRBD1 matching over 9 bases. CDR1 DFQATT and CDR2 SNEGSKA come from the germline V gene (reference sequence). After removal of 3 bases from V and 8 bases from J, the junction contained 4 bases not matched to a gene. The CDR3 totals 12 residues. The CDR3 coding sequence is TGCAGTGCTAGTAGGGGGACAGGGGAAGCTTTCTTT. It translates to CSASRGTGEAFF.

This clonotype occurred once. This sequence joins TRBV24-1 and TRBJ2-7, with TRBD1 identical over 12 bases. The CDR3 length is 15 residues. V shed 3 bases and J 5 bases; nucleotides not matched to a gene: 4. The germline CDR1 and CDR2 sequences are KGHDR and SFDVKD. For the CDR3, the DNA is TGTGCCACCAGTGATCCTGGGACAGGGGGCGACGAGCAGTACTTC. The encoded protein is CATSDPGTGGDEQYF.

The gene calls are TRBV10-1 and TRBJ1-1; the D gene is possibly TRBD1 (5 bases). Germline V gene data show CDR1 as WNHNN and CDR2 as SYGVQD (reference sequence). Trimming removed 4 bases from V and 7 bases from J, with 13 bases in between. The CDR3 covers 13 residues. The CDR3 spells CASSVGQEVEAFF. The CDR3 coding sequence is TGCGCCAGCAGTGTGGGGCAGGAGGTTGAAGCTTTCTTT.

The chain links TRBV6-4 to TRBJ2-3; 10 bases map to TRBD2. V shed 6 bases, J shed 5 bases, and the junction held 8 bases outside the gene matches. CDR3 length equals 15 residues. Per germline, CDR1 MRHNA and CDR2 SNTAGT. As DNA, the CDR3 is TGTGCCAGCAGGCTTATAGCGGGAGGTCTAGATACGCAGTATTTT. This translates into CASRLIAGGLDTQYF.

The chain couples TRBV6-1 to TRBJ1-5; 9 bases are a match to TRBD1. Germline V lookup: CDR1 MNHNS, CDR2 SASEGT. The length of the CDR3 is 16 residues. Trimming at V came to 4 bases and at J to 5 bases, leaving 9 bases not matched to a gene. The chain's CDR3 is CASSARGQGVHQPQHF. Written as DNA, the CDR3 is TGTGCCAGCAGTGCAAGGGGACAGGGAGTTCATCAGCCCCAGCATTTT.

The chain is built from TRBV2 and TRBJ1-5, with a tentative D call TRBD1 (6 bases). CDR3 length: 15 amino acids. Trimming removed 5 bases from V and 6 bases from J, with 17 bases in between. Germline V gene lookup returns CDR1 SNHLY and CDR2 FYNNEI. CDR3 nucleotides: TGTGCCAGCAGTTCTGTTCAAGGGGGAATTCAGCCCCAGCATTTT. Protein sequence: CASSSVQGGIQPQHF.

The rearrangement joins TRBV4-3 to TRBJ1-2, with a tentative D call TRBD1 (5 bases). Germline V gives CDR1 LGHNA, CDR2 YSLEER. V was cut by 0 bases and J by 7 bases, with 12 bases left in between. This CDR3 spans 14 amino acids. CDR3 DNA: TGCGCCAGCAGCCAAGATCGGCAGGGTGGTGGCTACACCTTC. Translating it yields CASSQDRQGGGYTF.

This clonotype is a singleton in its sample. The gene calls are TRBV27 and TRBJ1-5, with D hard to call. The CDR3 covers 14 residues. Germline assignment: CDR1 MNHEY and CDR2 SMNVEV (reference sequence). V was cut by 5 bases and J by 11 bases, with 19 bases left in between. In DNA, the CDR3 is TGTGCCAGCAGTCCCCAAGCGGAGATCGGGGCCCAGCATTTT. This translates into CASSPQAEIGAQHF.